This T cell receptor (beta chain) derives from a study of blood T cell repertoires in COVID-19. TCRdb keeps only in-frame clones here, not all; method: immunoSEQ multiplex PCR. This sample has 250,000 to 350,000 clones, with around 85% found just once. The receptor was isolated from a human donor with COVID-19, enrolled during active disease. The donor label of this sample is uncertain. Sequencing was performed on peripheral blood.

CDR3 nucleotide sequence: TGTGCCAGCAGCCAACCCTCTAGCGGGAGTGTTGCCCAGTACTTC. Translating it yields CASSQPSSGSVAQYF. This chain joins TRBV28 and TRBJ2-5, with 10 bases matching TRBD2. Per germline, CDR1 MDHEN and CDR2 SYDVKM. V was pared by 6 bases and J by 9 bases, with 13 bases of the junction left unmatched. The CDR3 length is 15 residues.